These 27 T cell receptor beta chains share one sample of origin, sequenced in a study of T cells in Graves' hyperthyroidism and ophthalmopathy (dated by TCRdb to between 2018 and 2020). The library was obtained by multiplex PCR. The data were produced on an Illumina HiSeq 2000. The TCR beta CDR3 regions were amplified from the RNA transcripts. For the first round of RT-PCR on the TCR CDR3, the HTBI primer set was used together with the Qiagen OneStep RT-PCR kit. TCRdb passed the public sequencing reads through fastp at Q25 and MiXCR, retaining productive beta sequences. Every CDR3 protein is listed once, alongside the most common genes and DNA of its rows. In all, the sample holds 700,000 to 950,000 distinct CDR3 sequences, and under 45% of those were seen once. Less than 40% of the sample belongs to the ten largest clones. The sample comprised blood. The receptor source for this set is a woman aged 40 to 50 with Graves' hyperthyroidism.

This clonotype showed up just a few times. A much bigger clone sits one base away, suggesting this may be a read error. This chain connects TRBV7-2 to TRBJ1-1, with unresolved D. V was shortened by 5 bases and J by 0 bases, with 7 bases between the two germline ends. Germline CDR1 is SGHTA and CDR2 is FQGNSA. This CDR3 region has 13 residues. The CDR3 DNA reads as TGTGCCAGCAGCGGACCGATGAACACTGAAGCTTTCTTT. Residues: CASSGPMNTEAFF.

The V gene is TRBV7-2, the J gene TRBJ1-3; no reliable D call. The CDR3 consists of 11 residues. V was trimmed by 3 bases and J by 10 bases, leaving 7 bases between them. CDR1 SGHTA and CDR2 FQGNSA come from the germline V gene. The DNA of the CDR3 is TGTGCCAGCAGCTTTCAGAGGACCATATATTTT. Its translation is CASSFQRTIYF.

This clonotype has a handful of counts. The gene calls are TRBV20-1 and TRBJ2-5, with 8 bases fitting TRBD2. The CDR3 runs to 15 residues. J lost 5 bases, V lost 0 bases, and 8 bases had no gene match. The germline V gene has CDR1 DFQATT and CDR2 SNEGSKA (reference sequence). The CDR3 nucleotides are TGCAGTGCTAGAGACCATAGCGGGGTAAAGGAGACCCAGTACTTC. This sequence encodes CSARDHSGVKETQYF.

This clonotype was seen only a few times. V usage is TRBV4-3 and J usage is TRBJ1-1, with D hard to call. Germline values: CDR1 LGHNA, CDR2 YSLEER. CDR3 length: 13 amino acids. Between the trimmed V and J ends, which lost 8 bases and 1 base, there was a span of 11 bases. The chain's CDR3 is CASRFKPNTEAFF. The DNA for the CDR3 is TGCGCCAGCCGTTTTAAACCGAACACTGAAGCTTTCTTT.

This clonotype was counted at least ten times. The chain combines TRBV7-2 with TRBJ2-7, with 8 nucleotides matching TRBD1. The ends lost 2 bases at V and 5 bases at J; junction bases unmatched: 11. CDR3 length equals 16 residues. Germline assignment: CDR1 SGHTA and CDR2 FQGNSA. The CDR3 loop is CASSLRLGQGADEQYF. CDR3 nucleotide sequence: TGTGCCAGCAGCTTACGGTTGGGGCAGGGGGCTGACGAGCAGTACTTC.

The CDR3 coding sequence is TGTGCCAGCAGCCCCAGGAAGGGCAGGGGGGAGACCCAGTACTTC. This sequence encodes CASSPRKGRGETQYF. The chain couples TRBV7-2 to TRBJ2-5; 7 bases line up with TRBD1. Per germline, CDR1 SGHTA and CDR2 FQGNSA. J lost 5 bases, V lost 5 bases, and 11 bases had no gene match. The CDR3 loop spans 15 amino acids.

V gene TRBV19 combines with J gene TRBJ2-5; D not certain. Germline assignment: CDR1 LNHDA and CDR2 SQIVND (reference sequence). This CDR3 has 14 residues. V was shortened by 9 bases and J by 2 bases, with 16 bases between the two germline ends. CDR3 protein: CASRNRRIQETQYF. CDR3 sequence (DNA): TGTGCCAGCAGAAATAGGCGGATTCAAGAGACCCAGTACTTC.

CDR3 DNA: TGCGCCAGCAGTGCCTGGGACTTTAGGAACACTGAAGCTTTCTTT. Translated, it gives CASSAWDFRNTEAFF. The chain uses TRBV10-2 and TRBJ1-1; tentative D call: TRBD1 (5 bases). Germline V CDR1 and CDR2: WSHSY, SAAADI. This CDR3 spans 15 amino acids. Trimming took off 4 bases at V and 1 base at J, with 13 bases between the two ends.

A remark on this clonotype: A junction end diverges from the germline sequence, so it may reflect a read error. The CDR3 nucleotides read TGCGCCAGCAGCTTGACGGCGACCACGAACACCAGGGAGCTGTTTTTT. Translated: CASSLTATTNTRELFF. V gene TRBV5-1 combines with J gene TRBJ2-2; D unresolved. The germline V gene encodes CDR1 SGHRS and CDR2 YFSETQ. This CDR3 is built from 16 residues.

This clonotype has just a few counts. This rearrangement joins TRBV20-1 to TRBJ2-7; perhaps TRBD1 as D (6 bases). The germline gives CDR1 DFQATT, CDR2 SNEGSKA (reference sequence). Trimming removed 3 bases at V and 2 bases at J, with 11 bases between. The length of the CDR3 is 13 residues. CDR3 in amino acids: CSASRGSTYEQYF. In DNA, the CDR3 is TGCAGTGCTAGCAGGGGCTCCACCTACGAGCAGTACTTC.

In its sample, this clonotype was seen a few times. The chain couples TRBV6-5 to TRBJ1-2; 7 nucleotides align to TRBD1. The CDR3 has 15 amino acids. Germline CDR1 and CDR2: MNHEY and SVGAGI. After removal of 4 bases from V and 8 bases from J, the junction contained 13 bases not matched to a gene. The CDR3 nucleotides read TGTGCCAGCAGTTCCACATACGAGACAGGGAGCGGCTACACCTTC. Its protein is CASSSTYETGSGYTF.

On this clonotype itself: A clone one base away is much larger, so this may be a read error. J is TRBJ1-5 and V is TRBV6-2 or TRBV6-3; D not resolved. Germline CDR1 and CDR2: MNHEY and SVGEGT. The CDR3 sequence is 14 residues long. The V end lost 2 bases, the J end lost 0 bases, and 5 bases lay between the germline ends. CDR3 amino acids: CASSYVDSNQPQHF. DNA of the CDR3: TGTGCCAGCAGTTACGTGGATAGCAATCAGCCCCAGCATTTT.

The chain is built from TRBV7-3 and TRBJ1-5, with D possibly matching TRBD1 (5 bases). Trimming left V 2 bases short and J 7 bases short, with 15 bases between. The CDR3 extends over 15 amino acids. Germline loops: CDR1 SGHTA, CDR2 FQGTGA. Here the CDR3 DNA reads TGTGCCAGCAGCTTAGTCGGAGGGGAAGGACAGCCCCAGCATTTT. As protein: CASSLVGGEGQPQHF.

This clonotype was counted a few times. V usage is TRBV7-2 and J usage is TRBJ2-5; TRBD2 might be the D (6 bases). Germline V gene data show CDR1 as SGHTA and CDR2 as FQGNSA. V was cut by 6 bases and J by 5 bases, with 13 bases left in between. The CDR3 contains 13 residues. CDR3 in DNA: TGTGCCAGCAGAGGGACTGGAGCGGAGACCCAGTACTTC. It yields the protein CASRGTGAETQYF.

This clonotype was counted many times. This chain uses TRBV24-1 with TRBJ2-5; 7 positions match TRBD1. CDR1 is KGHDR, CDR2 SFDVKD, per germline. The CDR3 runs 15 residues. With V trimmed by 2 bases and J by 1 base, 3 bases remained unmatched. The DNA for the CDR3 is TGTGCCACCAGTGATTGGGACAGTTTCCAAGAGACCCAGTACTTC. It codes for CATSDWDSFQETQYF.

To note about this clonotype: This sequence may be a read error, since a much larger clone differs from it by one base. The genes are TRBV7-2 and TRBJ2-5, with 8 bases fitting TRBD2. Losses at the gene ends were 0 bases for V and 0 bases for J; bases not matched to a gene: 9. The CDR3 covers 18 residues. The germline V gene has CDR1 SGHTA and CDR2 FQGNSA. The CDR3 loop reads CASSLASTSEAHQETQYF. CDR3 nucleotide sequence: TGTGCCAGCAGCTTAGCGTCGACTAGCGAGGCCCACCAAGAGACCCAGTACTTC.

The CDR3 DNA sequence: TGTGCCAGCAGAACCCCCCGGGAAGAAAAACTGTTTTTT. This sequence encodes CASRTPREEKLFF. J is TRBJ1-4 and V is TRBV7-2, with unresolved D. V dropped 6 bases and J dropped 8 bases, with 13 bases sitting between them. CDR3 length: 13 residues. Germline lookup yields CDR1 SGHTA and CDR2 FQGNSA.

As for this clonotype: An end of the junction does not agree with germline; a read error may underlie this. The chain joins TRBV12-3 or TRBV12-4 to TRBJ2-7, with D hard to call. The CDR3 loop spans 13 amino acids. CDR3 residues: CASSFTGPYEQCF. The CDR3, as DNA: TGTGCCAGCAGTTTCACCGGGCCCTACGAGCAGTGCTTC.

This clonotype was found a few times. This chain connects TRBV7-9 to TRBJ1-2, with 8 positions matching TRBD1. Trimming took 6 bases from V and 4 from J; bases not matched to a gene: 10. From germline, CDR1 is SEHNR and CDR2 FQNEAQ (reference sequence). The CDR3 loop spans 15 amino acids. The CDR3 DNA follows: TGTGCCAGCAGTAATGCCGGGACAGGACCCTATGGCTACACCTTC. Protein product: CASSNAGTGPYGYTF.

This clonotype has at least ten counts. V is TRBV12-3 or TRBV12-4 and J is TRBJ1-1; the D is unclear. This CDR3 has 12 residues. The V end lost 0 bases, the J end lost 6 bases, and 5 bases lay between the germline ends. The CDR3 bases are TGTGCCAGCAGTTTAGCGACGTCTGAAGCTTTCTTT. This codes for CASSLATSEAFF.

This clonotype turned up a few times. The chain combines TRBV4-3 with TRBJ2-7; a possible D gene is TRBD2 (6 bases). The germline V and J ends were trimmed by 1 base and 3 bases, with 10 bases remaining between them. The CDR3 has 14 residues. Germline CDR1 is LGHNA and CDR2 is YSLEER. The CDR3 DNA sequence: TGCGCCAGCAGCCAAGGGATTAGCGGCTACGAGCAGTACTTC. Translating gives CASSQGISGYEQYF.

The chain uses TRBV29-1 and TRBJ1-1; 12 bases line up with TRBD1. The V segment lost 4 bases and the J segment 8 bases; nucleotides outside the gene matches: 5. The germline V gene has CDR1 SQVTM and CDR2 ANQGSEA. This CDR3 has 13 amino acids. The chain's CDR3 is CSVAGTGGSEAFF. The CDR3 region has the DNA TGCAGCGTTGCCGGGACAGGGGGCTCAGAAGCTTTCTTT.

The table lists this clonotype with many counts. A read error may account for a junction end that differs from germline. The DNA of the CDR3 is TGCGCCAGCAGTAACACGGGTGGAAATCAGCCCCAGCATTTT. It specifies CASSNTGGNQPQHF. The V and J genes are TRBV12-3 or TRBV12-4 and TRBJ1-5; D is unclear. The CDR3 extends over 14 amino acids.

This clonotype was observed once. With a much larger clone just one base away, this may be a read error. The chain employs TRBV7-2 and TRBJ2-7, with TRBD1 identical over 9 bases. The CDR3 spans 16 residues. CDR1 is SGHTA, CDR2 FQGNSA, per germline. V shed 1 base and J 6 bases; nucleotides not matched to a gene: 10. CDR3 in amino acids: CASSLGPGTGLCEQYF. CDR3 DNA sequence: TGTGCCAGCAGCTTAGGCCCCGGGACAGGGCTCTGCGAGCAGTACTTC.

This rearrangement joins TRBV2 to TRBJ2-5; a weak D match, TRBD1 (6 bases). Germline V gene sequence: CDR1 SNHLY, CDR2 FYNNEI. CDR3 length: 15 residues. The V and J ends lost 5 bases and 5 bases respectively, with 18 bases between them. DNA for the CDR3: TGTGCCAGCAGTTATGGGGACAAAGGGCCGGAGACCCAGTACTTC. Protein: CASSYGDKGPETQYF.

The table lists this clonotype with many counts. The chain joins TRBV20-1 to TRBJ1-2, with 7 bases matching TRBD1. The trim removed 1 base at V and 4 bases at J, leaving 6 bases unmatched. Germline CDR1 reads DFQATT; CDR2 reads SNEGSKA (reference sequence). CDR3 length: 14 amino acids. CDR3 coding DNA: TGCAGTGCTAGAGGTCAGACAGGGCCCTATGGCTACACCTTC. Protein product: CSARGQTGPYGYTF.

This clonotype was detected ten times or more. The rearrangement links TRBV7-9 to TRBJ2-7, with TRBD1 matching 9 bases. Germline CDR1 SEHNR, CDR2 FQNEAQ (reference sequence). With 5 bases clipped from V and 3 bases from J, the junction kept 5 bases outside the gene matches. The CDR3 has 14 amino acids. CDR3 sequence reads: CASSLTTGGYEQYF. DNA for the CDR3: TGTGCCAGCAGCCTTACGACAGGGGGCTACGAGCAGTACTTC.